One sample yielded the 32 T cell receptor beta chains listed below, sequenced in a study of Graves' ophthalmopathy and Graves' hyperthyroidism. For repertoire sequencing, the TCR beta CDR3 regions were amplified from RNA transcripts. The workflow started with a first-round RT-PCR run with HTBI primers and then moved on to a second-round multiplex PCR. From the multiplex PCR reads, TCRdb called clonotypes with MiXCR, one entry per CDR3 protein. The sample contains about 180,000 distinct CDR3 sequences, approximately 38% of which appear only once. Sample: peripheral blood. These receptors were obtained from a woman aged 40 to 49 with Graves' ophthalmopathy.

At least ten counts were recorded for this clonotype. A much larger clone is a single base away; this may be a read error. The chain recombines TRBV6-5 with TRBJ1-5, with TRBD1 as a possible D gene (6 bases). The CDR3 is 15 residues long. Germline-derived CDR1 and CDR2 are MNHEY and SVGAGI. V was shortened by 4 bases and J by 4 bases, with 14 bases between the two germline ends. As DNA, the CDR3 is TGTGCCAGCAGTTGCCCGGGACACTTAAATCAGCCCCAGCATTTT. Amino acid sequence: CASSCPGHLNQPQHF.

The chain has TRBV6-2 or TRBV6-3 and TRBJ1-2; no firm D call. With 11 bases removed from V and 4 bases from J, the gap between germline ends came to 11 bases. The CDR3 has 11 residues. CDR1 MNHEY and CDR2 SVGEGT come from the germline V gene. The DNA for the CDR3 is TGTGCCGCCGGGGAGGGCTATGGCTACACCTTC. It codes for CAAGEGYGYTF.

A remark on this clonotype: This may be a read error, as it is one base from a much larger clone. This sequence joins TRBV19 and TRBJ2-4; no reliable D call. Looked up from germline, CDR1 is LNHDA and CDR2 is SQIVND (reference sequence). The CDR3 has 17 residues. Here the CDR3 reads CPSNGFLSPLAKNIQYF. The DNA of the CDR3 is TGTCCCAGTAATGGGTTTCTATCCCCGCTAGCCAAAAACATTCAGTACTTC.

Many counts were recorded for this clonotype. The chain couples TRBV6-1 to TRBJ1-1; TRBD1 might be the D (6 bases). The V and J ends lost 1 base and 1 base respectively, with 10 bases between them. The CDR3 has 15 residues. The V gene's germline CDR1 is MNHNS and CDR2 SASEGT. The CDR3 region has the DNA TGTGCCAGCAGTGAAGGGGCAGGGGCGAACACTGAAGCTTTCTTT. Protein sequence: CASSEGAGANTEAFF.

This clonotype was recorded once. The gene calls are TRBV6-1 and TRBJ1-3; no reliable D call. CDR1 and CDR2 (germline): MNHNS, SASEGT. CDR3 length: 15 amino acids. Trimming left V 6 bases short and J 4 bases short, with 16 bases between. The CDR3 nucleotides are TGTGCCAGCAGCGTAGATTCAGGAGGGGGAAACACCATATATTTT. This gives the protein CASSVDSGGGNTIYF.

J is TRBJ1-2 and V is TRBV28; no reliable D call. This CDR3 spans 13 amino acids. Between the trimmed V and J ends, which lost 11 bases and 0 bases, there was a span of 13 bases. CDR1 is MDHEN, CDR2 SYDVKM, per germline. The CDR3 DNA follows: TGTGCCGGAACCGGGAACACTAACTATGGCTACACCTTC. Its translation is CAGTGNTNYGYTF.

This clonotype occurred once. V and J are TRBV5-1 and TRBJ1-2; tentatively, D is TRBD1 (5 bases). V lost 2 bases, J lost 3 bases, and 8 bases lay in between. The CDR3 consists of 13 residues. Germline-derived CDR1 and CDR2 are SGHRS and YFSETQ. The CDR3 here is CASSFDSDYGYTF. CDR3 DNA sequence: TGCGCCAGCAGCTTCGACAGTGACTATGGCTACACCTTC.

V usage is TRBV12-3 or TRBV12-4 and J usage is TRBJ2-2, with TRBD1 matching 11 bases. Trimming took 6 bases from V and 7 from J; bases not matched to a gene: 13. The CDR3 length is 17 residues. Here the CDR3 reads CASSHKPDRGRVGELFF. The CDR3 coding sequence is TGTGCCAGCAGCCATAAACCGGACAGGGGGCGTGTCGGGGAGCTGTTTTTT.

This clonotype appeared many times. J is TRBJ1-1 and V is TRBV6-1; D unclear. The CDR3 contains 12 residues. The V gene lost 7 bases and the J gene lost 0 bases, with 6 bases spanning the gap. CDR1 MNHNS and CDR2 SASEGT come from the germline V gene. In DNA form, the CDR3 reads TGTGCCAGCATGAGGCTGAACACTGAAGCTTTCTTT. It translates to CASMRLNTEAFF.

This clonotype has ten or more counts. The chain recombines TRBV18 with TRBJ1-1; D gene ambiguous. This CDR3 region has 16 residues. The germline gives CDR1 KGHSH, CDR2 LQKENI. The V end lost 0 bases, the J end lost 3 bases, and 14 bases lay between the germline ends. The DNA for the CDR3 is TGTGCCAGCTCACCACCGGGTCGGGGAGAGGACACTGAAGCTTTCTTT. Amino acid sequence: CASSPPGRGEDTEAFF.

Worth noting for this clonotype: Its ends do not fully match the called genes, so a read error is possible. The rearrangement links TRBV18 to TRBJ1-1; TRBD1 aligns across 8 bases. The length of the CDR3 is 15 residues. Germline CDR1 is KGHSH and CDR2 is LQKENI. CDR3 sequence: CASTGGGQPNSEAFF. The CDR3 nucleotides read TGTGCCAGCACAGGGGGGGGACAACCGAACTCTGAAGCTTTCTTT.

As concerns this clonotype: An end of the junction differs from the germline gene, which may be a read error. The rearrangement joins TRBV7-2 to TRBJ1-1; D is unclear. Germline CDR1 and CDR2: SGHTA and FQGNSA. This CDR3 region has 10 residues. The CDR3 bases are TGCGCCAGCAGCTTACCTGAAGCTTTCTTT. It translates to CASSLPEAFF. Full variable domain (remainder filled in from reference TRBV7-2 and TRBJ1-1): GAGVSQSPSNKVTEKGKDVELRCDPISGHTALYWYRQSLGQGLEFLIYFQGNSAPDKSGLPSDRFSAERTGGSVSTLTIQRTQQEDSAVYLCASSLPEAFFGQGTRLTVV.

There are many counts of this clonotype. The chain is built from TRBV12-3 or TRBV12-4 and TRBJ2-2; D might be TRBD2 (6 bases). V was shortened by 8 bases and J by 6 bases, with 13 bases between the two germline ends. The length of the CDR3 is 13 residues. CDR3 sequence (DNA): TGTGCCAGCTCGACTAGTCTTCCCGGGGAGCTGTTTTTT. Protein sequence: CASSTSLPGELFF.

This rearrangement joins TRBV11-1 to TRBJ2-7; 7 nucleotides line up with TRBD2. With 2 bases clipped from V and 2 bases from J, the junction kept 12 bases outside the gene matches. The CDR3 runs 17 residues. The germline gives CDR1 SGHAT, CDR2 FQDESV (reference sequence). DNA of the CDR3: TGTGCCAGCAGCTTACAAGCGGGGTCGTCCGTTACCTACGAGCAGTACTTC. Protein product: CASSLQAGSSVTYEQYF.

This rearrangement joins TRBV6-2 or TRBV6-3 to TRBJ1-2, with D possibly TRBD1 on 5 matching bases. This CDR3 has 14 amino acids. V lost 4 bases, J lost 0 bases, and 9 bases lay in between. The germline V gene has CDR1 MNHEY and CDR2 SVGEGT. The CDR3 region has the DNA TGTGCCAGCAGTTTTCCCAGGGCTAACTATGGCTACACCTTC. It is translated as CASSFPRANYGYTF.

The chain recombines TRBV7-8 with TRBJ2-7; D gene unclear. Trimming left V 3 bases short and J 4 bases short, with 19 bases between. The CDR3 is 16 residues long. Germline lookup yields CDR1 SGHVS and CDR2 FQNEAQ. The CDR3 loop is CASSFPSNSLQYEQYF. In DNA, the CDR3 is TGTGCCAGCAGCTTTCCATCAAACAGCCTACAATACGAGCAGTACTTC.

At least ten counts were recorded for this clonotype. The V call is TRBV2, the J call TRBJ2-7; tentatively, D is TRBD1 (5 bases). The CDR3 sequence is 14 residues long. CDR1 SNHLY and CDR2 FYNNEI come from the germline V gene. V gave up 7 bases and J gave up 3 bases, with 16 bases separating them. The CDR3 DNA reads TGTGCCAGCAACCCGGGCAGGGCCCTCTACGAGCAGTACTTC. Amino acid sequence: CASNPGRALYEQYF.

Concerning this clonotype: An end of the junction differs from the germline gene, which may be a read error. The rearrangement links TRBV12-3 or TRBV12-4 to TRBJ2-7; 10 nucleotides align to TRBD2. This CDR3 contains 12 residues. In DNA form, the CDR3 reads TGTGCCAGCAGTCTAGCGGGAGCCGAGCAGTACTTC. Amino acids: CASSLAGAEQYF.

V usage is TRBV5-5 and J usage is TRBJ1-1; D uncertain. The CDR3 runs to 14 residues. Germline V gene lookup returns CDR1 SGHKS and CDR2 YYEKEE (reference sequence). V gave up 2 bases and J gave up 3 bases, with 11 bases separating them. The CDR3 reads CASSLVVGDTEAFF. In DNA, the CDR3 is TGTGCCAGCAGCTTAGTAGTGGGAGACACTGAAGCTTTCTTT.

V gene TRBV2 combines with J gene TRBJ2-5; D call uncertain. Trimming removed 11 bases from V and 4 bases from J, with 17 bases in between. The CDR3 totals 13 residues. Germline V CDR1 and CDR2: SNHLY, FYNNEI. CDR3 protein: CASAPAAVETQYF. The CDR3 DNA is TGTGCCTCCGCTCCGGCTGCCGTAGAGACCCAGTACTTC.

This rearrangement joins TRBV28 to TRBJ1-2; D is perhaps TRBD1 (5 bases). The CDR3 has 12 residues. Germline CDR1 and CDR2: MDHEN and SYDVKM. With 2 bases removed from V and 6 bases from J, the gap between germline ends came to 7 bases. The CDR3 bases are TGTGCCAGCAGTTTACAGGGTGATGGCTACACCTTC. Translating gives CASSLQGDGYTF.

This clonotype was observed many times. This chain links TRBV6-5 with TRBJ1-5; D may be TRBD1 (5 bases). This CDR3 comprises 16 residues. The germline V gene encodes CDR1 MNHEY and CDR2 SVGAGI. V dropped 6 bases and J dropped 2 bases, with 17 bases sitting between them. The CDR3 loop reads CASRRDGGMGNQPQHF. CDR3 bases: TGTGCCAGCAGGCGGGACGGCGGTATGGGCAATCAGCCCCAGCATTTT.

This clonotype has at least ten counts. This chain joins TRBV11-2 and TRBJ1-6; tentatively, D is TRBD1 (5 bases). The germline CDR1 and CDR2 sequences are SGHAT and FQNNGV. Trimming stripped 5 bases from V and 7 bases from J, with 6 bases between. The CDR3 totals 12 residues. CDR3 in amino acids: CASSPGNSPLHF. The CDR3 bases are TGTGCCAGCAGCCCAGGGAATTCACCCCTCCACTTT.

This clonotype was seen at least ten times. The V gene is TRBV2, the J gene TRBJ1-4, with TRBD1 identical over 8 bases. J was trimmed by 12 bases and V by 6 bases; bases with no gene match: 12. CDR3 length: 14 amino acids. Germline V lookup: CDR1 SNHLY, CDR2 FYNNEI. The CDR3 DNA sequence: TGTGCCAGCAGCACAGACAGGGGAGATCTGGAACTGTTTTTT. Its translation: CASSTDRGDLELFF.

J is TRBJ2-7 and V is TRBV28, with 9 positions matching TRBD1. The CDR3 is 15 residues long. The V and J ends lost 5 bases and 5 bases, in that order; junction bases with no gene match: 10. The germline CDR1 and CDR2 sequences are MDHEN and SYDVKM. In nucleotides, the CDR3 is TGTGCCAGCAGTCCACCCGGGACAGGGAGACACGAGCAGTACTTC. Translating it yields CASSPPGTGRHEQYF. Variable domain in full (rest from reference TRBV28 and TRBJ2-7): DVKVTQSSRYLVKRTGEKVFLECVQDMDHENMFWYRQDPGLGLRLIYFSYDVKMKEKGDIPEGYSVSREKKERFSLILESASTNQTSMYLCASSPPGTGRHEQYFGPGTRLTVT.

The chain links TRBV6-1 to TRBJ1-1, with D tentatively TRBD1 (6 bases). Trimming cost V 2 bases and J 7 bases, with 17 bases left between them. The CDR3 extends over 15 amino acids. CDR1 is MNHNS and CDR2 is SASEGT in the germline V gene. As DNA, the CDR3 is TGTGCCAGCAGTGAAAGGGGGGCGGTGAGTGGTGAAGCTTTCTTT. Translation: CASSERGAVSGEAFF.

There are many counts of this clonotype. The J gene is TRBJ2-7, the V gene TRBV6-2 or TRBV6-3; 7 bases line up with TRBD2. V was clipped by 5 bases and J by 5 bases; unmatched bases: 12. CDR1 is MNHEY, CDR2 SVGEGT, per germline. CDR3 size: 15 residues. The CDR3 sequence: CASSEAGLESHEQYF. The CDR3 DNA reads as TGTGCCAGCAGTGAGGCTGGACTAGAGTCCCACGAGCAGTACTTC.

This clonotype was observed once. The J gene is TRBJ2-7, the V gene TRBV12-3 or TRBV12-4; the match to TRBD1 covers 9 bases. The CDR3 extends over 15 amino acids. The V gene end was trimmed by 5 bases and the J gene end by 4 bases; junction bases not matched to a gene: 9. The CDR3 reads CASSAPGTGIYEQYF. CDR3 DNA sequence: TGTGCCAGCAGTGCCCCCGGGACAGGGATTTACGAGCAGTACTTC.

This clonotype was seen only once. The chain uses TRBV6-2 or TRBV6-3 and TRBJ2-7; 12 bases map to TRBD1. Germline V gene lookup returns CDR1 MNHEY and CDR2 SVGEGT. Trimming cost V 10 bases and J 5 bases; bases outside gene matches: 24. The CDR3 is made up of 19 amino acids. The CDR3 is CATLNAGTGGRKVLNEQYF. In DNA, the CDR3 is TGTGCCACGCTAAACGCCGGGACAGGGGGCAGGAAGGTACTTAACGAGCAGTACTTC.

This clonotype has at least ten counts. The genes are TRBV27 and TRBJ1-1; TRBD1 is a possible D gene (5 bases). Germline-derived CDR1 and CDR2 are MNHEY and SMNVEV (reference sequence). The CDR3 consists of 15 residues. Trimming pared 9 bases from V and 5 bases from J, leaving 22 bases between. CDR3 protein: CARRGGGEVSTEAFF. The DNA of the CDR3 is TGTGCCAGACGAGGTGGAGGGGAGGTGAGTACTGAAGCTTTCTTT.

CDR3: CASSYTHPGQGEQYF. The CDR3 nucleotides are TGTGCCAGCAGTTACACCCATCCCGGACAGGGTGAGCAGTACTTC. This chain uses TRBV6-2 or TRBV6-3 with TRBJ2-7; 8 bases are a match to TRBD1. CDR1 and CDR2 (germline): MNHEY, SVGEGT. The CDR3 is 15 residues long. Unmatched junction bases numbered 10, after V lost 2 bases and J lost 7 bases.

This clonotype was seen many times. The chain has TRBV6-2 or TRBV6-3 and TRBJ1-5; D might be TRBD1 (5 bases). The CDR3 spans 15 residues. V was clipped by 5 bases and J by 4 bases, with 15 bases between them. CDR1 is MNHEY, CDR2 SVGEGT, per germline. In DNA, the CDR3 is TGTGCCAGCAGTAAGGTAGGGGCGAGTAATCAGCCCCAGCATTTT. Translation gives CASSKVGASNQPQHF.